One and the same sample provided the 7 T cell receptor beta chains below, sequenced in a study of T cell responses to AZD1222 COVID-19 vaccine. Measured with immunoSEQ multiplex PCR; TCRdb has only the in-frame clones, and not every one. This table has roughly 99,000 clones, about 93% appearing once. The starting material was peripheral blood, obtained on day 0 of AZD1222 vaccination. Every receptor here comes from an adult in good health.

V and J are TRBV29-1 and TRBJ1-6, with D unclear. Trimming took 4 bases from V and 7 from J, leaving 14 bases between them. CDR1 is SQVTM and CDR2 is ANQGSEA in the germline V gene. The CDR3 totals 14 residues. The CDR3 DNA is TGCAGCGTTGCAACCGGGCGAGGCAATTCACCCCTCCACTTT. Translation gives CSVATGRGNSPLHF. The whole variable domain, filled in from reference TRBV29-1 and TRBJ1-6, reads SAVISQKPSRDICQRGTSLTIQCQVDSQVTMMFWYRQQPGQSLTLIATANQGSEATYESGFVIDKFPISRPNLTFSTLTVSNMSPEDSSIYLCSVATGRGNSPLHFGNGTRLTVT.

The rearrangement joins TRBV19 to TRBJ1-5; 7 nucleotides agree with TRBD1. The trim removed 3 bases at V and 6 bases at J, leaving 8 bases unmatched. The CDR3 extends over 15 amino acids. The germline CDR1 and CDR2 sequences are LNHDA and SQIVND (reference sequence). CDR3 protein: CASSIDREWGQPQHF. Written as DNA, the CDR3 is TGTGCCAGTAGTATCGACAGGGAGTGGGGTCAGCCCCAGCATTTT.

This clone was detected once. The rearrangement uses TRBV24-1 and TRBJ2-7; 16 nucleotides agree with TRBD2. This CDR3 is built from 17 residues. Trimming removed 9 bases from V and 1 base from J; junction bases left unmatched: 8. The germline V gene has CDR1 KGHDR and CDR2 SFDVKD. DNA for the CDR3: TGTGCCACCTCCCGACAGGGACTAGCGGGGGGGTCCTACGAGCAGTACTTC. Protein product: CATSRQGLAGGSYEQYF.

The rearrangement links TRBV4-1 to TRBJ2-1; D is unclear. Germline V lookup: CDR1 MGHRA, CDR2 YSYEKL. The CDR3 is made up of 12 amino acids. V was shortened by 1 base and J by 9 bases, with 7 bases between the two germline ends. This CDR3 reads CASSQVMGEQFF. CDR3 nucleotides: TGCGCCAGCAGCCAAGTCATGGGTGAGCAGTTCTTC.

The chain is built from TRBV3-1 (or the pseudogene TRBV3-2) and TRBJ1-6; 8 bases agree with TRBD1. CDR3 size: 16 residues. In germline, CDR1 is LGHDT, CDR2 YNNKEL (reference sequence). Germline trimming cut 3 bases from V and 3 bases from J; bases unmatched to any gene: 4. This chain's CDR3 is CASSQAGTGYNSPLHF. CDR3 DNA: TGTGCCAGCAGCCAGGCCGGGACAGGCTATAATTCACCCCTCCACTTT.

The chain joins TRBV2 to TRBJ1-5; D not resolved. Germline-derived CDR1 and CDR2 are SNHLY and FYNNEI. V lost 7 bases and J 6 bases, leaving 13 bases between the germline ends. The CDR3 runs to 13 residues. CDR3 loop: CASIPTEGQPQHF. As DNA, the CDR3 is TGTGCCAGCATCCCAACAGAGGGTCAGCCCCAGCATTTT. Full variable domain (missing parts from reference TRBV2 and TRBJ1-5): EPEVTQTPSHQVTQMGQEVILRCVPISNHLYFYWYRQILGQKVEFLVSFYNNEISEKSEIFDDQFSVERPDGSNFTLKIRSTKLEDSAMYFCASIPTEGQPQHFGDGTRLSIL.

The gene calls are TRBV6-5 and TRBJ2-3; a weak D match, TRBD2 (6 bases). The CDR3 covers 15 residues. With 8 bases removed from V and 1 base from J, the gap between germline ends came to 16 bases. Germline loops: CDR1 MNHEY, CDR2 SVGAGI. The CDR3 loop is CASGEAAVGTDTQYF. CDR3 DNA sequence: TGTGCCAGCGGGGAGGCCGCCGTTGGCACAGATACGCAGTATTTT.